This TCR beta chain was sequenced during a study of T-cell reconstitution after alpha-beta-depleted transplantation in children. Study results and limitations: The high TCRbeta diversity at day 60 in some patients came from surviving recipient T cells and thymic progenitors. A year post-transplant, T-cell counts and diversity derived mostly from newly produced T cells.

It was with unique molecular identifiers that the TCRbeta library was prepared. Each CDR3 protein is one row after TCRdb ran MiXCR on the PCR reads. In the table there are approximately 490,000 distinct CDR3 sequences, roughly a tenth of which are singletons. This clonotype was observed at least ten times. Its matching antigen is unknown. The receptor's source is a child aged 2-15 years with inherited bone marrow failure, due to receive a stem cell transplant. The sample in question was PBMCs, obtained before TCRalphabeta/CD19-depleted stem cell transplant.

The CDR3 is CASSRTGGSNTEAFF. The CDR3 DNA reads TGCGCCAGCAGCCGGACAGGGGGCTCGAACACTGAAGCTTTCTTT. This rearrangement joins TRBV5-1 to TRBJ1-1; 11 bases line up with TRBD1. The CDR3 totals 15 residues. Trimming took 4 bases from V and 1 from J; bases not matched to a gene: 3. Germline CDR1 reads SGHRS; CDR2 reads YFSETQ. Supplemented by reference TRBV5-1 and TRBJ1-1, the full variable domain reads KAGVTQTPRYLIKTRGQQVTLSCSPISGHRSVSWYQQTPGQGLQFLFEYFSETQRNKGNFPGRFSGRQFSNSRSEMNVSTLELGDSALYLCASSRTGGSNTEAFFGQGTRLTVV.